This T cell receptor beta chain was recorded in a study of T cell clonality in common variable immunodeficiency. Donors gave 5 to 8 ml heparinized peripheral whole blood. This clone was recorded at least ten times. What it recognizes is unknown. The sequence runs out 3 residues before the end of the CDR3; the remainder is reconstructed from the germline J gene. Overall study results and limits: Common variable immunodeficiency TCR beta sequences reportedly had fewer deletions and N-nucleotide insertions.

Sequencing was performed with immunoSEQ multiplex PCR; in TCRdb, only in-frame clones are kept and a portion is missing. Sampling found tens of thousands of clones, none seen once. The CDR3 contains 14 residues. Germline V gene data show CDR1 as SGHRS and CDR2 as YFSETQ. The V and J ends lost 3 bases and 0 bases respectively, with 8 bases between them. The sequence came from a person between 18 and 70 years old in good health. Sequenced sample: peripheral blood mononuclear cells. This chain connects TRBV5-1 to TRBJ2-3; maybe TRBD2 (6 bases). The sequenced part of the CDR3 DNA is TGCGCCAGCAGCTCCGGAGGGAGCACAGATACG. Translation: CASSSGGSTDT. The whole CDR3 reads CASSSGGSTDTQYF.